The clone carrying this TCR beta chain was seen a handful of times. The record originates from a study of CD8 T cells in ankylosing spondylitis. TCRdb redid the calling of the 5' RACE reads with MiXCR, one entry per CDR3 protein. The sample shows 250,000 to 300,000 distinct CDR3 sequences, 20% of them seen only once. Trimming stripped 5 bases from V and 7 bases from J, with 12 bases between. The CDR3 loop spans 13 amino acids. Germline V gene lookup returns CDR1 SGHAT and CDR2 FQNNGV. The clonotype comes from a male donor with ankylosing spondylitis or in good health (not recorded which). This rearrangement joins TRBV11-2 to TRBJ2-1; weak D call: TRBD1 (5 bases). The specimen sequenced was blood, either unsorted or a sorted T cell fraction (not recorded which). The CDR3 loop reads CASSPHRINEQFF. CDR3 nucleotide sequence: TGTGCCAGCAGCCCACACAGGATAAATGAGCAGTTCTTC.